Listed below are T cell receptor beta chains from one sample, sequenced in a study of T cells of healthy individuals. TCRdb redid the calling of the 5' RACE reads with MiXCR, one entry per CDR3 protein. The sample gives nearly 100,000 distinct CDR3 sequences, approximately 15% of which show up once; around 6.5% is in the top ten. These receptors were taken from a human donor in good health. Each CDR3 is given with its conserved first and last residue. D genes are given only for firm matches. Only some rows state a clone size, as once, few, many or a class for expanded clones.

CASSQTGEIYEQYF,TGTGCCAGCAGTCAAACCGGGGAAATCTACGAGCAGTACTTC,TRBV6-2/TRBV6-3,few,NA,TRBJ2-7
CATSDWGTNYGYTF,TGTGCCACCAGTGATTGGGGAACTAACTATGGCTACACCTTC,TRBV24-1,NA,NA,TRBJ1-2
CASSEGQGNSPLHF,TGTGCCAGCAGTGAAGGACAGGGAAATTCACCCCTCCACTTT,TRBV6-1,few,TRBD1,TRBJ1-6
CAITSGGDETQYF,TGTGCCATCACGTCGGGGGGCGACGAGACCCAGTACTTC,TRBV10-3,NA,NA,TRBJ2-5
CASSLRAGTGAYEQYF,TGTGCCAGCAGCTTAAGGGCCGGGACAGGGGCCTACGAGCAGTACTTC,TRBV7-8,few,TRBD1,TRBJ2-7
CAISDSRTGDIQYF,TGTGCCATCAGTGATTCCCGGACTGGCGACATTCAGTACTTC,TRBV10-3,many,NA,TRBJ2-4
CASSQDPLTPISYNEQFF,TGCGCCAGCAGCCAAGATCCCCTGACTCCAATCTCCTACAATGAGCAGTTCTTC,TRBV4-3,NA,NA,TRBJ2-1
CASRPSASYEQYF,TGTGCCAGCAGACCTAGCGCCTCCTACGAGCAGTACTTC,TRBV6-6,few,NA,TRBJ2-7
CASSLAGRTGANVLTF,TGTGCCAGCAGCTTAGCGGGGAGAACTGGGGCCAACGTCCTGACTTTC,TRBV7-9,few,NA,TRBJ2-6
CASSQAKATNEKLFF,TGCGCCAGCAGCCAAGCCAAGGCAACTAATGAAAAACTGTTTTTT,TRBV4-3,many,NA,TRBJ1-4
CASTLRGPPGEQFF,TGTGCCAGCACGTTGAGGGGGCCCCCGGGTGAGCAGTTCTTC,TRBV6-2/TRBV6-3,few,TRBD1,TRBJ2-1
CASSPLYRGIQETQYF,TGTGCCAGCAGCCCTCTCTACAGGGGGATCCAAGAGACCCAGTACTTC,TRBV7-2,NA,TRBD1,TRBJ2-5
CASSLQGPSPNEQFF,TGTGCCAGCAGTTTGCAGGGCCCCTCCCCCAATGAGCAGTTCTTC,TRBV12-3/TRBV12-4,NA,NA,TRBJ2-1
CASSLVFGPRGSGNTIYF,TGTGCCAGCAGCTTAGTATTCGGACCCAGAGGGTCTGGAAACACCATATATTTT,TRBV11-2,many,NA,TRBJ1-3
CASSFWDLATNEKLFF,TGTGCCAGCAGTTTTTGGGACCTTGCAACTAATGAAAAACTGTTTTTT,TRBV28,few,NA,TRBJ1-4
CSAISRMMNTGELFF,TGCAGTGCTATCAGCCGGATGATGAACACCGGGGAGCTGTTTTTT,TRBV20-1,few,NA,TRBJ2-2
CASSLMGSRDTQYF,TGTGCCAGCAGCTTAATGGGGTCGAGGGATACGCAGTATTTT,TRBV7-2,NA,NA,TRBJ2-3
CASSLDGTIYEQYF,TGTGCCAGCAGTTTAGATGGGACAATCTACGAGCAGTACTTC,TRBV12-3/TRBV12-4,many,NA,TRBJ2-7
CASKGAHNSPLHF,TGTGCCAGCAAGGGGGCACATAATTCACCCCTCCACTTT,TRBV2,few,TRBD1,TRBJ1-6
CASKAGPLAKNIQYF,TGTGCCAGCAAAGCAGGACCTTTAGCCAAAAACATTCAGTACTTC,TRBV6-1,few,NA,TRBJ2-4
CASSSGLAGFSTDTQYF,TGTGCCAGCAGCTCCGGACTAGCGGGGTTTAGCACAGATACGCAGTATTTT,TRBV6-2/TRBV6-3,NA,TRBD2,TRBJ2-3
CASSYGGMPQHF,TGTGCCAGCAGTTACGGGGGGATGCCCCAGCATTTT,TRBV6-6,many,NA,TRBJ1-5
CASSPGRWMYEQYF,TGTGCCAGCAGTCCGGGACGGTGGATGTACGAGCAGTACTTC,TRBV27,many,NA,TRBJ2-7
CASTSGRRNEQFF,TGTGCCAGCACTAGCGGGAGGAGGAATGAGCAGTTCTTC,TRBV28,few,TRBD2,TRBJ2-1
CASSLALQITEAFF,TGCGCCAGCAGCTTGGCCTTACAGATCACTGAAGCTTTCTTT,TRBV5-1,NA,NA,TRBJ1-1
CASSPTGANEKLFF,TGTGCCAGCAGCCCGACAGGGGCTAATGAAAAACTGTTTTTT,TRBV4-2,many,TRBD1,TRBJ1-4
CASSLVGGRQETQYF,TGTGCCAGCAGCTTAGTGGGGGGTCGCCAAGAGACCCAGTACTTC,TRBV7-2,NA,NA,TRBJ2-5
CASSLGGAGNQPQHF,TGTGCCAGCAGCTTAGGAGGCGCAGGCAATCAGCCCCAGCATTTT,TRBV7-2,few,NA,TRBJ1-5
CASSYYREDRFPYNEQFF,TGTGCCAGCAGTTACTATAGGGAAGACAGGTTCCCCTACAATGAGCAGTTCTTC,TRBV6-2/TRBV6-3,NA,NA,TRBJ2-1
CAISEGLAGGNNNEQFF,TGTGCCATCAGTGAGGGGCTAGCGGGGGGTAACAACAATGAGCAGTTCTTC,TRBV10-3,few,TRBD2,TRBJ2-1
CSAKQFLNEKLFF,TGCAGTGCTAAACAGTTCCTTAATGAAAAACTGTTTTTT,TRBV20-1,NA,NA,TRBJ1-4
CASSRQGRYNEQFF,TGTGCCAGCAGCCGACAGGGACGTTACAATGAGCAGTTCTTC,TRBV6-5,NA,TRBD1,TRBJ2-1
CSARGISVLDEQYF,TGCAGTGCTAGAGGTATTTCCGTCCTAGACGAGCAGTACTTC,TRBV20-1,NA,NA,TRBJ2-7
CASSSGGPNEQYF,TGTGCCAGCAGCTCCGGGGGTCCAAACGAGCAGTACTTC,TRBV3-1,NA,NA,TRBJ2-7
CASSPRGPNSYNEQFF,TGTGCCAGCAGTCCTCGGGGCCCGAACTCCTACAATGAGCAGTTCTTC,TRBV7-8,NA,NA,TRBJ2-1
CASSYPRDSRNYNEQFF,TGTGCCAGCAGTTACCCTAGGGACAGCCGAAACTACAATGAGCAGTTCTTC,TRBV6-6,few,TRBD1,TRBJ2-1
CASSTIGTGRRNEQFF,TGTGCCAGCAGTACTATAGGGACAGGTCGTAGAAATGAGCAGTTCTTC,TRBV6-2/TRBV6-3,NA,TRBD1,TRBJ2-1
CSVGRSTDTQYF,TGCAGCGTTGGTCGAAGCACAGATACGCAGTATTTT,TRBV29-1,few,NA,TRBJ2-3
CASSFRGAGTEAFF,TGTGCCAGCAGTTTTCGCGGGGCTGGCACTGAAGCTTTCTTT,TRBV28,few,NA,TRBJ1-1
CASSLPGGENNEQFF,TGTGCCAGCAGCTTACCGGGGGGCGAGAACAATGAGCAGTTCTTC,TRBV11-2,NA,NA,TRBJ2-1
CSVVGRLQETQYF,TGCAGCGTTGTAGGGAGACTCCAAGAGACCCAGTACTTC,TRBV29-1,many,NA,TRBJ2-5
CSAAGLALGIQYF,TGCAGTGCTGCTGGACTTGCCCTGGGCATTCAGTACTTC,TRBV20-1,many,NA,TRBJ2-4
CASSQDPNQPQHF,TGCGCCAGCAGCCAAGACCCTAATCAGCCCCAGCATTTT,TRBV4-1,many,NA,TRBJ1-5
CASSVVPTNSYNEQFF,TGTGCCAGCAGCGTAGTACCCACAAACTCCTACAATGAGCAGTTCTTC,TRBV9,NA,NA,TRBJ2-1
CASIRTAMNTEAFF,TGTGCCAGCATCCGGACAGCGATGAACACTGAAGCTTTCTTT,TRBV2,few,NA,TRBJ1-1
CSARDSNQPQHF,TGCAGTGCTAGAGACAGCAATCAGCCCCAGCATTTT,TRBV20-1,many,NA,TRBJ1-5
CASSLAERYEQYF,TGTGCCAGCAGCTTAGCGGAGCGGTACGAGCAGTACTTC,TRBV27,many,NA,TRBJ2-7
CASSRGGTEAFF,TGTGCCAGCAGCCGGGGGGGGACTGAAGCTTTCTTT,TRBV3-1,few,NA,TRBJ1-1
CASRPAPGVRGYTF,TGTGCCAGCAGGCCCGCCCCAGGGGTGAGAGGCTACACCTTC,TRBV28,few,NA,TRBJ1-2
CASSLLAGEQYF,TGTGCCAGCAGCTTACTAGCGGGGGAGCAGTACTTC,TRBV7-8,few,TRBD2,TRBJ2-7
CASSLAGTGSTDTQYF,TGCGCCAGCAGCCTGGCCGGGACAGGGAGCACAGATACGCAGTATTTT,TRBV5-1,many,TRBD1,TRBJ2-3
CSATRGTIYEQYF,TGCAGTGCTACCCGAGGGACCATCTACGAGCAGTACTTC,TRBV20-1,NA,NA,TRBJ2-7
CASSLTSGPLHF,TGTGCCAGCAGCTTAACGTCCGGCCCCCTCCACTTT,TRBV7-3,many,NA,TRBJ1-6